This is a list of T cell receptor beta chains from one sample in a study of response to subunit inactivated influenza vaccine. MiXCR, run by TCRdb on the RT-PCR reads, gives a single entry per CDR3 protein. The data contain roughly 550,000 distinct CDR3 sequences, approximately 20% of them singletons. This same sample was also taken into another study, of T cells expressing NK-cell markers.

The sample here was CD4+ T cells sorted from PBMCs, taken approximately 12 days after vaccination. These receptors all stem from a man in his forties or fifties who received an inactivated influenza vaccine. The conserved cysteine and the conserved F or W are not part of the CDR3 here.

TRBV2	TRBJ1-2	ASSERGPGWGYT
TRBV6-2/TRBV6-3	TRBJ2-7	ASRRSGTDSYEQY
TRBV7-2	TRBJ2-3	ASSLAGAIFTDTQY
TRBV5-5	TRBJ1-3	ASSRGTGFGNTIY
TRBV10-3	TRBJ2-5	AISGLAGETQY
TRBV29-1	TRBJ2-5	SVNPGTGGETQY
TRBV7-9	TRBJ1-1	ASSQGTQNTEAF
TRBV6-2/TRBV6-3	TRBJ1-4	ASSYSNDEKLF
TRBV9	TRBJ1-3	ASSGDRGYTSGNTIY
TRBV6-2/TRBV6-3	TRBJ1-1	ASSYVNTEAF
TRBV7-2	TRBJ2-7	ASSRSGGLEQY
TRBV11-2	TRBJ2-2	ASSPQQGASTGELF
TRBV10-3	TRBJ2-1	AIGGTPSGPSYNEQF
TRBV4-2	TRBJ2-3	ASSQDQGIDSTDTQY
TRBV12-3/TRBV12-4	TRBJ2-1	ASSPRRGGSYNEQF
TRBV7-6	TRBJ1-4	ASSPGTVLNEKLF
TRBV12-3/TRBV12-4	TRBJ2-7	ASSLGGTLKNEQY
TRBV6-2/TRBV6-3	TRBJ2-1	ASSRLAGVPRDNEQF
TRBV28	TRBJ1-1	ASSSAGTGGFKAF
TRBV24-1	TRBJ1-2	ATSGLDRGGFGYT
TRBV11-2	TRBJ2-1	ASSYRTSGMFSYNEQF
TRBV5-6	TRBJ2-4	ASRARDRGIGIQY
TRBV7-9	TRBJ2-1	ASSFFGGKGGGNEQF
TRBV10-3	TRBJ1-3	AISQNRDSGNTIY
TRBV7-8	TRBJ1-2	ASSLGHQGLDGYT
TRBV5-4	TRBJ1-2	ASSLARGGANYGYT
TRBV20-1	TRBJ1-5	SARGSSNQPQH
TRBV12-3/TRBV12-4	TRBJ2-4	ASSPRQGDIQY
TRBV7-2	TRBJ2-7	ASSIGDARYYEQY
TRBV6-1	TRBJ2-5	ASSESRGALETQY
TRBV30	TRBJ2-3	AWREGLSTDTQY
TRBV28	TRBJ1-5	ASRGGTANQPQH
TRBV12-3/TRBV12-4	TRBJ2-3	ASGAVTDTQY
TRBV7-2	TRBJ1-2	ASSLDDRVGGYT
TRBV6-1	TRBJ1-2	ASLNRDRSNYGYT
TRBV2	TRBJ2-1	ASIGLAGGNEQF